Below are 26 T cell receptor beta chains sequenced from a single sample in a study of T cell clonotyping in hematopoietic cell transplantation. Using immunoSEQ multiplex PCR, the repertoire was profiled, and TCRdb retains in-frame clones only, with some absent. This sample carries 26,000 or so clones, approximately 96% of them seen once, and the ten largest clones take approximately 1.5%. The sequenced sample consisted of peripheral blood mononuclear cells. These receptors all come from a man aged 45-60 years in good health. Some clones in this sample may be carry-over from other donors' samples.

The chain recombines TRBV19 with TRBJ2-7; D remains unclear. V dropped 3 bases and J dropped 3 bases, with 9 bases sitting between them. Looked up from germline, CDR1 is LNHDA and CDR2 is SQIVND (reference sequence). CDR3 length equals 13 residues. CDR3 DNA: TGTGCCAGTAGTATCGGGCATGACTACGAGCAGTACTTC. This encodes CASSIGHDYEQYF.

As concerns this clone: Other DNA sequences from this sample encode an identical CDR3 as well. The chain links TRBV4-3 to TRBJ1-2, with 7 bases identical to TRBD1. This CDR3 comprises 13 residues. V trimming: 3 bases; J trimming: 7 bases; junction bases outside the gene matches: 5. Germline V gene lookup returns CDR1 LGHNA and CDR2 YSLEER. The DNA for the CDR3 is TGCGCCAGCAGCCAGGAAAGGGGGCTTGGCTACACCTTC. Amino acid sequence: CASSQERGLGYTF.

This chain joins TRBV29-1 and TRBJ1-5, with no clear D. From germline, CDR1 is SQVTM and CDR2 ANQGSEA. CDR3 size: 12 residues. V lost 2 bases and J lost 7, with 9 bases in between. CDR3 sequence (DNA): TGCAGCGTTGAATCCGCGGACCAGCCCCAGCATTTT. This encodes CSVESADQPQHF.

The CDR3 DNA reads TGTGCCAGCAGTTTCGGGACAGGCTCCAAATCACCCCTCCACTTT. Protein: CASSFGTGSKSPLHF. This sequence joins TRBV6-5 and TRBJ1-6; 8 bases map to TRBD1. V shed 4 bases, J shed 10 bases, and the junction held 9 bases outside the gene matches. CDR3 length: 15 amino acids. The germline gives CDR1 MNHEY, CDR2 SVGAGI.

The V gene is TRBV30, the J gene TRBJ1-1; TRBD1 might be the D (6 bases). Trimming took off 2 bases at V and 4 bases at J, with 17 bases between the two ends. This CDR3 has 15 amino acids. CDR1 and CDR2 (germline): GTSNPN, SVGIG (reference sequence). Written as DNA, the CDR3 is TGTGCCTGGAGTCTACTGGGGACACCGGGCACTGAAGCTTTCTTT. Protein product: CAWSLLGTPGTEAFF.

The V and J genes are TRBV14 and TRBJ2-5; 8 positions match TRBD2. From germline, CDR1 is SGHDN and CDR2 FVKESK. V gave up 1 base and J gave up 3 bases; unmatched junction bases: 1. This CDR3 region has 14 residues. Here the CDR3 DNA reads TGTGCCAGCAGCCAAGCAGCGGGGGAAGAGACCCAGTACTTC. It yields the protein CASSQAAGEETQYF.

This chain connects TRBV6-5 to TRBJ1-5, with 9 bases fitting TRBD1. Germline lookup yields CDR1 MNHEY and CDR2 SVGAGI. The CDR3 has 15 residues. Trimming cost V 6 bases and J 1 base; bases outside gene matches: 4. In DNA, the CDR3 is TGTGCCAGCAGCTCGGACAGGGGAAGCAATCAGCCCCAGCATTTT. Translated, it gives CASSSDRGSNQPQHF.

This clone was found once. The chain has TRBV27 and TRBJ1-2, with 10 bases identical to TRBD1. CDR3 length: 14 amino acids. With V trimmed by 5 bases and J by 7 bases, 7 bases remained unmatched. Germline lookup yields CDR1 MNHEY and CDR2 SMNVEV (reference sequence). The CDR3 nucleotides read TGTGCCAGCAGTCCCTTGGGACAGGGGCTTGGCTACACCTTC. This translates into CASSPLGQGLGYTF.

This chain joins TRBV19 and TRBJ1-6; possible D gene TRBD1, 5 bases. This CDR3 region has 13 residues. Per the germline V gene, CDR1 is LNHDA and CDR2 is SQIVND (reference sequence). V was trimmed by 9 bases and J by 10 bases, leaving 16 bases between them. Here the CDR3 reads CARTGLLHSPLHF. CDR3 coding DNA: TGTGCCAGGACGGGGCTACTACACTCACCCCTCCACTTT.

J is TRBJ1-2 and V is TRBV28, with D uncertain. Germline-derived CDR1 and CDR2 are MDHEN and SYDVKM. V was clipped by 6 bases and J by 4 bases, with 12 bases between them. CDR3 size: 13 residues. This CDR3 is CASRIPGVYGYTF. Written as DNA, the CDR3 is TGTGCCAGCAGAATCCCAGGCGTCTATGGCTACACCTTC.

V usage is TRBV6-5 and J usage is TRBJ1-2, with TRBD1 as a possible D gene (5 bases). CDR1 is MNHEY, CDR2 SVGAGI, per germline. Trimming cost V 0 bases and J 5 bases, with 10 bases left between them. CDR3 size: 14 residues. CDR3 sequence: CASSYSGGVYGYTF. CDR3 nucleotide sequence: TGTGCCAGCAGTTACTCCGGAGGGGTATATGGCTACACCTTC.

This clone was counted a single time. J is TRBJ2-7 and V is TRBV7-2; no clear D gene. The V end lost 5 bases, the J end lost 0 bases, and 14 bases lay between the germline ends. The CDR3 loop spans 15 amino acids. CDR1 is SGHTA, CDR2 FQGNSA, per germline. The CDR3 region has the DNA TGTGCCAGCAGCCACCAGGCTCCCTTCTCCTACGAGCAGTACTTC. Translated: CASSHQAPFSYEQYF.

The sample holds one count of this clone. The chain carries TRBV6-6 and TRBJ2-5; 13 bases fit TRBD2. Per germline, CDR1 MNHNY and CDR2 SVGAGI (reference sequence). V shed 6 bases and J 2 bases; nucleotides not matched to a gene: 3. CDR3 size: 15 residues. For the CDR3, the DNA is TGTGCCAGCAGCAGGACTAGCGGGGGACAAGAGACCCAGTACTTC. Translating gives CASSRTSGGQETQYF.

This rearrangement joins TRBV5-1 to TRBJ1-1, with TRBD1 matching over 7 bases. V lost 5 bases to trimming and J lost 0 bases; unmatched junction nucleotides: 10. The CDR3 runs 16 residues. In germline, CDR1 is SGHRS, CDR2 YFSETQ. The DNA of the CDR3 is TGCGCCAGCAGATCCTTAGCCGGGACAGTGAACACTGAAGCTTTCTTT. Protein product: CASRSLAGTVNTEAFF. The variable domain in full, with the rest retrieved from reference TRBV5-1 and TRBJ1-1, is KAGVTQTPRYLIKTRGQQVTLSCSPISGHRSVSWYQQTPGQGLQFLFEYFSETQRNKGNFPGRFSGRQFSNSRSEMNVSTLELGDSALYLCASRSLAGTVNTEAFFGQGTRLTVV.

J is TRBJ1-2 and V is TRBV27; D might be TRBD1 (5 bases). Trimming took off 4 bases at V and 5 bases at J, with 14 bases between the two ends. There are 14 residues in the CDR3. Germline CDR1 is MNHEY and CDR2 is SMNVEV (reference sequence). CDR3 region: CASSWARGDYGYTF. Here the CDR3 DNA reads TGTGCCAGCAGTTGGGCTCGGGGGGATTATGGCTACACCTTC.

The J gene is TRBJ1-5, the V gene TRBV6-1; TRBD1 might be the D (5 bases). This CDR3 spans 15 amino acids. Germline CDR1 and CDR2: MNHNS and SASEGT. Trimming removed 5 bases from V and 0 bases from J, with 11 bases in between. This CDR3 is CASSSYGGSNQPQHF. The DNA of the CDR3 is TGTGCCAGCAGTTCCTACGGGGGTAGCAATCAGCCCCAGCATTTT.

The V and J genes are TRBV19 and TRBJ2-4, with 9 nucleotides matching TRBD2. J lost 1 base, V lost 6 bases, and 7 bases had no gene match. CDR1 and CDR2 (germline): LNHDA, SQIVND (reference sequence). The CDR3 runs to 16 residues. CDR3 region: CASSNWAGGAKNIQYF. Written as DNA, the CDR3 is TGTGCCAGTAGCAACTGGGCGGGGGGGGCCAAAAACATTCAGTACTTC.

The gene calls are TRBV27 and TRBJ2-3, with 11 bases identical to TRBD2. CDR1 is MNHEY, CDR2 SMNVEV, per germline (reference sequence). This CDR3 region has 15 residues. V shed 8 bases, J shed 3 bases, and the junction held 7 bases outside the gene matches. CDR3 DNA: TGTGCCAGCCGACCCACTAGCGGGGGTACAGATACGCAGTATTTT. It translates to CASRPTSGGTDTQYF.

The chain is built from TRBV7-2 and TRBJ1-5, with 10 bases matching TRBD1. Trimming cost V 4 bases and J 7 bases; bases outside gene matches: 7. The CDR3 consists of 15 residues. Germline-derived CDR1 and CDR2 are SGHTA and FQGNSA. The CDR3 spells CASSSGTGAGQPQHF. In DNA, the CDR3 is TGTGCCAGCAGCTCGGGGACAGGGGCAGGACAGCCCCAGCATTTT. The full variable domain, its missing parts supplied by reference TRBV7-2 and TRBJ1-5, is GAGVSQSPSNKVTEKGKDVELRCDPISGHTALYWYRQSLGQGLEFLIYFQGNSAPDKSGLPSDRFSAERTGGSVSTLTIQRTQQEDSAVYLCASSSGTGAGQPQHFGDGTRLSIL.

The chain employs TRBV5-6 and TRBJ2-7, with 10 bases identical to TRBD1. CDR1 is SGHDT and CDR2 is YYEEEE in the germline V gene. V trimming: 4 bases; J trimming: 4 bases; junction bases outside the gene matches: 8. The CDR3 has 15 amino acids. CDR3 region: CASSTEWDRGYEQYF. The CDR3 DNA is TGTGCCAGCAGCACAGAATGGGACAGGGGATACGAGCAGTACTTC.

This sequence joins TRBV19 and TRBJ1-5, with 9 bases aligning to TRBD1. The CDR3 loop spans 18 amino acids. The V and J ends lost 6 bases and 6 bases, in that order; junction bases with no gene match: 18. From germline, CDR1 is LNHDA and CDR2 SQIVND (reference sequence). CDR3 residues: CASSTLMGYRGLSQPQHF. CDR3 in DNA: TGTGCCAGTAGCACACTGATGGGGTACAGGGGGCTGAGTCAGCCCCAGCATTTT.

The rearrangement uses TRBV19 and TRBJ2-1, with D possibly being TRBD2 (7 bases). The ends were cut back, 10 bases at V and 0 bases at J, with 16 bases in the middle. The germline gives CDR1 LNHDA, CDR2 SQIVND (reference sequence). The CDR3 totals 15 residues. Written as DNA, the CDR3 is TGTGCCACATGTAGGGGGGGGAGCTCCTACAATGAGCAGTTCTTC. Translating gives CATCRGGSSYNEQFF.

DNA of the CDR3: TGCGCCAGCAGCCAAGGGGAACATCAGCCCCAGCATTTT. This codes for CASSQGEHQPQHF. The chain couples TRBV4-1 to TRBJ1-5; D unclear. Trimming cost V 1 base and J 5 bases, with 6 bases left between them. This CDR3 has 13 residues. Germline V CDR1 and CDR2: MGHRA, YSYEKL.

The J gene is TRBJ1-5, the V gene TRBV6-5; no clear D gene. There are 14 residues in the CDR3. Germline V gene lookup returns CDR1 MNHEY and CDR2 SVGAGI. The germline V and J ends were trimmed by 6 bases and 6 bases, with 15 bases remaining between them. The CDR3 sequence: CASSFRHKGQPQHF. The CDR3 nucleotides read TGTGCCAGCAGCTTCCGACACAAGGGTCAGCCCCAGCATTTT.

This chain connects TRBV29-1 to TRBJ2-1; 8 nucleotides align to TRBD2. J was trimmed by 7 bases and V by 4 bases; bases with no gene match: 9. This CDR3 is 14 amino acids long. The germline V gene encodes CDR1 SQVTM and CDR2 ANQGSEA. The CDR3 DNA sequence: TGCAGCGTTGCCGGGACTAGTGGTAGGAATGAGCAGTTCTTC. Protein sequence: CSVAGTSGRNEQFF.

V is TRBV6-1 and J is TRBJ1-6; D is unclear. Germline V CDR1 and CDR2: MNHNS, SASEGT. Trimming stripped 6 bases from V and 11 bases from J, with 14 bases between. The CDR3 loop spans 13 amino acids. The CDR3 loop reads CASRVSQITPLHF. CDR3 sequence (DNA): TGTGCCAGCAGGGTTAGCCAAATCACACCCCTCCACTTT.